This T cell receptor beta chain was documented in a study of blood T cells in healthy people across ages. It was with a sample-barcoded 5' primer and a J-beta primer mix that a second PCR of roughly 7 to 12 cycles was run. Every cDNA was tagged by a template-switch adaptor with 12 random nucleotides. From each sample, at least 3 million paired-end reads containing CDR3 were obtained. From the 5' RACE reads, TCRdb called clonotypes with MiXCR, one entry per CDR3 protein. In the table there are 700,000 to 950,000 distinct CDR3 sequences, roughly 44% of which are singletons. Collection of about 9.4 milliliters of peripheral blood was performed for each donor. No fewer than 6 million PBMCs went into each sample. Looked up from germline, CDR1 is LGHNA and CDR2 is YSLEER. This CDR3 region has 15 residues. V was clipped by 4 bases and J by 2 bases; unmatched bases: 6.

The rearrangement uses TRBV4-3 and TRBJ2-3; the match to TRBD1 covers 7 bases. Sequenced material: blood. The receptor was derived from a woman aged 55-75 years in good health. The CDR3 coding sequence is TGCGCCAGCAGCCCACAGGGGCCAGACACAGATACGCAGTATTTT. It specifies CASSPQGPDTDTQYF.